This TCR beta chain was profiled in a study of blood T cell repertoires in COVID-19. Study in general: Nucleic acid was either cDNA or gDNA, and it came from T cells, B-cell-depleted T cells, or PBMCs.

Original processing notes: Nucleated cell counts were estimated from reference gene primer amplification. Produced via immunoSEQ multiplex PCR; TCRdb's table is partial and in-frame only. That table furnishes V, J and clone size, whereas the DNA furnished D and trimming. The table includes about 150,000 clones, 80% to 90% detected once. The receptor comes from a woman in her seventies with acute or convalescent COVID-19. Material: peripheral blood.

CDR3 protein: CASSRDRYTGELFF. For the CDR3, the DNA is TGTGCCAGCAGTAGGGACAGATACACCGGGGAGCTGTTTTTT. This chain connects TRBV6-5 to TRBJ2-2, with 7 bases aligning to TRBD1. Germline V gene sequence: CDR1 MNHEY, CDR2 SVGAGI. The CDR3 length is 14 residues. The V gene end was trimmed by 5 bases and the J gene end by 3 bases; junction bases not matched to a gene: 3.